Shown below are 20 T cell receptor beta chains from a single sample sequenced in a study of shared clonotypes between healthy human individuals. The naive CD8 fraction comprised CD45RO-negative cells positively selected for CCR7 and excluded terminally differentiated effector memory CD45RA+ cells. The protocol was immunoSEQ multiplex PCR, while the TCRdb copy is restricted to in-frame clones and leaves out a portion. The table records roughly 2.1 million clones, about 92% of them present only once. The sequenced sample consisted of naive CD8+ T cells from PBMCs. These receptor sequences come from a man aged 18 to 30 in good health. Some clones in this sample may be carry-over from other donors' samples.

V usage is TRBV6-5 and J usage is TRBJ1-2, with D unclear. The CDR3 sequence is 14 residues long. CDR1 is MNHEY, CDR2 SVGAGI, per germline. The V gene lost 6 bases and the J gene lost 3 bases, with 14 bases spanning the gap. CDR3 nucleotides: TGTGCCAGCAGCACCCGGTGGGGATACTATGGCTACACCTTC. This gives the protein CASSTRWGYYGYTF.

The chain combines TRBV4-1 with TRBJ2-3; D remains ambiguous. Germline values: CDR1 MGHRA, CDR2 YSYEKL. The CDR3 sequence is 13 residues long. V was trimmed by 4 bases and J by 6 bases, leaving 11 bases between them. The CDR3 DNA reads as TGCGCCAGCAGCCCTGCAGTGGGGGATACGCAGTATTTT. It codes for CASSPAVGDTQYF.

The CDR3 DNA is TGTGCCAGCAGCTCAGCAATCGGGGAAAAACTGTTTTTT. Encoded protein: CASSSAIGEKLFF. The chain recombines TRBV6-6 with TRBJ1-4; D gene uncertain. Germline V gene sequence: CDR1 MNHNY, CDR2 SVGAGI (reference sequence). The CDR3 has 13 residues. Trimming left V 6 bases short and J 8 bases short, with 13 bases between.

The gene calls are TRBV9 and TRBJ2-6; D remains ambiguous. Trimming cost V 6 bases and J 0 bases, with 7 bases left between them. This CDR3 is 14 amino acids long. Germline V gene data show CDR1 as SGDLS and CDR2 as YYNGEE. The CDR3 coding sequence is TGTGCCAGCACCACCCACTCTGGGGCCAACGTCCTGACTTTC. Protein sequence: CASTTHSGANVLTF.

This chain links TRBV27 with TRBJ1-2, with 10 bases that match TRBD1. The ends lost 0 bases at V and 8 bases at J; junction bases unmatched: 6. The length of the CDR3 is 15 residues. Germline assignment: CDR1 MNHEY and CDR2 SMNVEV (reference sequence). As DNA, the CDR3 is TGTGCCAGCAGTTTATCGCGACAGGGGGCAATCGGCTACACCTTC. It encodes CASSLSRQGAIGYTF.

V is TRBV5-1 and J is TRBJ2-2, with D possibly TRBD2 on 6 matching bases. This CDR3 has 19 amino acids. Trimming stripped 4 bases from V and 5 bases from J, with 27 bases between. Germline V gene sequence: CDR1 SGHRS, CDR2 YFSETQ. As DNA, the CDR3 is TGCGCCAGCAGCCAAAAACTTACAGTGCGGGGCGCGGGGACCGGGGAGCTGTTTTTT. Protein product: CASSQKLTVRGAGTGELFF.

V gene TRBV29-1 combines with J gene TRBJ2-7, with 7 bases aligning to TRBD2. This CDR3 contains 15 residues. The V gene's germline CDR1 is SQVTM and CDR2 ANQGSEA. V lost 7 bases to trimming and J lost 6 bases; unmatched junction nucleotides: 18. Here the CDR3 reads CSATTSVLESGEQYF. CDR3 sequence (DNA): TGCAGCGCCACCACTAGCGTCCTTGAGTCGGGCGAGCAGTACTTC.

The chain carries TRBV4-3 and TRBJ2-3; 9 bases match TRBD2. CDR3 length: 16 residues. V shed 4 bases and J 4 bases; nucleotides not matched to a gene: 9. Germline V CDR1 and CDR2: LGHNA, YSLEER. As DNA, the CDR3 is TGCGCCAGCAGCCGTCGGGCTAGCGGGAACCCAGATACGCAGTATTTT. Amino acids: CASSRRASGNPDTQYF.

The chain joins TRBV9 to TRBJ1-2, with TRBD1 matching over 10 bases. The V and J ends lost 3 bases and 4 bases, in that order; junction bases with no gene match: 21. This CDR3 comprises 20 residues. Germline V lookup: CDR1 SGDLS, CDR2 YYNGEE. CDR3 loop: CASSGYRGTGETFRTYGYTF. The CDR3 DNA is TGTGCCAGCAGCGGATACAGGGGGACAGGGGAAACGTTCCGGACCTATGGCTACACCTTC.

The chain links TRBV6-1 to TRBJ2-7; D is unclear. Trimming stripped 4 bases from V and 6 bases from J, with 19 bases between. The germline CDR1 and CDR2 sequences are MNHNS and SASEGT. This CDR3 spans 15 amino acids. CDR3 bases: TGTGCCAGCAGTGCCCCCAATACCTACTACGTCGAGCAGTACTTC. This gives the protein CASSAPNTYYVEQYF.

This chain joins TRBV7-3 and TRBJ2-7, with D tentatively TRBD1 (6 bases). The V end lost 2 bases, the J end lost 2 bases, and 10 bases lay between the germline ends. From germline, CDR1 is SGHTA and CDR2 FQGTGA. The CDR3 sequence is 14 residues long. CDR3 region: CASSLFPGAYEQYF. CDR3 coding DNA: TGTGCCAGCAGCTTATTCCCAGGGGCCTACGAGCAGTACTTC.

This chain uses TRBV9 with TRBJ2-1; D gene unclear. Trimming cost V 0 bases and J 0 bases, with 13 bases left between them. Looked up from germline, CDR1 is SGDLS and CDR2 is YYNGEE. This CDR3 region has 17 residues. The CDR3 is CASSVALGPGSYNEQFF. CDR3 nucleotide sequence: TGTGCCAGCAGCGTAGCTCTCGGACCTGGCTCCTACAATGAGCAGTTCTTC.

V is TRBV27 and J is TRBJ2-5; no clear D gene. V lost 2 bases, J lost 1 base, and 11 bases lay in between. In germline, CDR1 is MNHEY, CDR2 SMNVEV (reference sequence). The CDR3 extends over 15 amino acids. The DNA of the CDR3 is TGTGCCAGCAGTTTAACGACAAGTCCCCAAGAGACCCAGTACTTC. It translates to CASSLTTSPQETQYF.

This chain joins TRBV27 and TRBJ1-2; TRBD1 might be the D (5 bases). This CDR3 is 15 amino acids long. V was pared by 2 bases and J by 5 bases, with 15 bases between. Germline V gene lookup returns CDR1 MNHEY and CDR2 SMNVEV (reference sequence). This CDR3 is CASSLRGRGLYGYTF. CDR3 sequence (DNA): TGTGCCAGCAGTTTAAGGGGCAGAGGATTATATGGCTACACCTTC.

This clone was observed once. The chain uses TRBV25-1 and TRBJ1-1, with D possibly matching TRBD1 (5 bases). The germline V and J ends were trimmed by 7 bases and 2 bases, with 14 bases remaining between them. The CDR3 extends over 14 amino acids. CDR1 is MGHDK and CDR2 is SYGVNS in the germline V gene. The chain's CDR3 is CASTDRRANTEAFF. CDR3 DNA sequence: TGTGCCAGCACCGACCGCAGGGCTAACACTGAAGCTTTCTTT.

The rearrangement uses TRBV18 and TRBJ2-1; D unclear. This CDR3 is built from 15 residues. Trimming left V 3 bases short and J 7 bases short, with 16 bases between. The germline CDR1 and CDR2 sequences are KGHSH and LQKENI. The chain's CDR3 is CASSPTRGFLNEQFF. The CDR3 DNA reads as TGTGCCAGCTCACCCACCAGAGGATTCCTTAATGAGCAGTTCTTC. Complete variable domain (other parts from reference TRBV18 and TRBJ2-1): NAGVMQNPRHLVRRRGQEARLRCSPMKGHSHVYWYRQLPEEGLKFMVYLQKENIIDESGMPKERFSAEFPKEGPSILRIQQVVRGDSAAYFCASSPTRGFLNEQFFGPGTRLTVL.

The V and J genes are TRBV7-9 and TRBJ2-1, with a tentative D call TRBD1 (7 bases). This CDR3 has 15 amino acids. The V gene's germline CDR1 is SEHNR and CDR2 FQNEAQ (reference sequence). V dropped 7 bases and J dropped 8 bases, with 21 bases sitting between them. The CDR3 sequence: CASTYRGGKVDEQFF. The CDR3 DNA is TGTGCCAGCACCTACAGGGGCGGGAAGGTGGATGAGCAGTTCTTC.

The V call is TRBV5-6, the J call TRBJ1-1, with D maybe TRBD1 (6 bases). The CDR3 spans 13 residues. The V gene lost 4 bases and the J gene lost 6 bases, with 13 bases spanning the gap. Germline values: CDR1 SGHDT, CDR2 YYEEEE. The CDR3 protein is CASSEQQGPEAFF. The DNA for the CDR3 is TGTGCCAGCAGCGAACAACAGGGACCTGAAGCTTTCTTT.

This rearrangement joins TRBV29-1 to TRBJ1-5; a possible D gene is TRBD1 (5 bases). Germline V gene data show CDR1 as SQVTM and CDR2 as ANQGSEA. The CDR3 runs to 13 residues. With 1 base removed from V and 6 bases from J, the gap between germline ends came to 10 bases. Here the CDR3 DNA reads TGCAGCGTTGAAGCAGGGCTTGGTCAGCCCCAGCATTTT. It yields the protein CSVEAGLGQPQHF.

This clone was counted only a few times. V usage is TRBV6-1 and J usage is TRBJ1-1; D is possibly TRBD1 (6 bases). With 4 bases removed from V and 11 bases from J, the gap between germline ends came to 23 bases. The V gene's germline CDR1 is MNHNS and CDR2 SASEGT. The CDR3 runs to 15 residues. This CDR3 is CASSGGWGDMEEAFF. In DNA form, the CDR3 reads TGTGCCAGCAGTGGTGGATGGGGGGACATGGAAGAGGCTTTCTTT.